Below, 23 T cell receptor beta chains from the same sample are listed, as sequenced in a study of blood T cell repertoires in COVID-19. Here immunoSEQ multiplex PCR was the method, and the copy in TCRdb shows in-frame clones only, minus some. The table has 140,000 to 150,000 clones, about 85% seen once. Specimen: PBMCs or T cells enriched from blood (not recorded which). All receptors come from a woman aged 35 to 49 who had been exposed to COVID-19.

The rearrangement uses TRBV11-3 and TRBJ2-7; perhaps TRBD2 as D (6 bases). The CDR3 covers 15 residues. Per the germline V gene, CDR1 is SGHNT and CDR2 is YENEEA. With 0 bases removed from V and 6 bases from J, the gap between germline ends came to 15 bases. CDR3 protein: CASSLDYGTASEQYF. The CDR3 bases are TGTGCCAGCAGCTTAGATTATGGGACTGCGAGCGAGCAGTACTTC.

The chain uses TRBV3-1 (or the pseudogene TRBV3-2) and TRBJ1-1, with 11 bases aligning to TRBD1. Trimming took 1 base from V and 10 from J; bases not matched to a gene: 5. Germline V gene lookup returns CDR1 LGHDT and CDR2 YNNKEL (reference sequence). The CDR3 has 14 amino acids. This chain's CDR3 is CASSQGTGGVGAFF. In DNA form, the CDR3 reads TGTGCCAGCAGCCAAGGGACAGGGGGCGTAGGAGCTTTCTTT.

The chain recombines TRBV23-1 with TRBJ1-4; possible D gene TRBD1, 6 bases. TRBV23-1 is designated an ORF whose function remains uncertain. The CDR3 totals 13 residues. With 4 bases removed from V and 7 bases from J, the gap between germline ends came to 10 bases. CDR3 DNA: TGCGCCAGCAGTCGACAGGTCGGTGAAAAACTGTTTTTT. It specifies CASSRQVGEKLFF.

The chain links TRBV6-4 to TRBJ2-1; a possible D gene is TRBD1 (5 bases). Per the germline V gene, CDR1 is MRHNA and CDR2 is SNTAGT. The CDR3 loop spans 15 amino acids. Trimming removed 5 bases from V and 2 bases from J, with 13 bases in between. DNA of the CDR3: TGTGCCAGCAGTACAGACAGCCATACCTACAATGAGCAGTTCTTC. It specifies CASSTDSHTYNEQFF.

The rearrangement uses TRBV5-4 and TRBJ2-2; TRBD1 matches 8 bases. The CDR3 is 15 amino acids. Germline V gene data show CDR1 as SGHNT and CDR2 as YYREEE (reference sequence). V lost 0 bases to trimming and J lost 6 bases; unmatched junction nucleotides: 4. The CDR3 spells CASSLGQGRPGELFF. CDR3 DNA: TGTGCCAGCAGCTTGGGACAGGGGAGGCCCGGGGAGCTGTTTTTT.

V usage is TRBV2 and J usage is TRBJ1-5; D is unclear. Deletions cut 6 bases from V and 0 bases from J, with 9 bases between. From germline, CDR1 is SNHLY and CDR2 FYNNEI. The CDR3 length is 14 residues. CDR3 bases: TGTGCCAGCAGCCGGGTGAATAGCAATCAGCCCCAGCATTTT. It translates to CASSRVNSNQPQHF.

The V gene is TRBV19, the J gene TRBJ2-5; TRBD2 matches at 14 bases. The CDR3 runs to 15 residues. V dropped 10 bases and J dropped 3; count of bases not matched to a gene: 7. Per the germline V gene, CDR1 is LNHDA and CDR2 is SQIVND (reference sequence). DNA for the CDR3: TGTGCCACCAATTCGGGACTAGCGGGGGAAGAGACCCAGTACTTC. As protein: CATNSGLAGEETQYF.

This clone was observed once. The V and J genes are TRBV29-1 and TRBJ1-1; D is perhaps TRBD1 (5 bases). Germline V gene data show CDR1 as SQVTM and CDR2 as ANQGSEA. V was clipped by 4 bases and J by 3 bases, with 9 bases between them. The CDR3 has 12 residues. CDR3 loop: CSVASRDTEAFF. CDR3 in DNA: TGCAGCGTTGCGTCCAGGGACACTGAAGCTTTCTTT.

The chain carries TRBV7-9 and TRBJ2-5, with D tentatively TRBD1 (6 bases). CDR3 length: 15 residues. Germline CDR1 is SEHNR and CDR2 is FQNEAQ (reference sequence). Trimming stripped 3 bases from V and 2 bases from J, with 13 bases between. In nucleotides, the CDR3 is TGTGCCAGCAGCTTCTGGACAGCCTTACAAGAGACCCAGTACTTC. It encodes CASSFWTALQETQYF.

The CDR3 DNA sequence: TGTGCCAGCAGCAGAAAGTCAGGGGCCGGGGAGCTGTTTTTT. Protein product: CASSRKSGAGELFF. V is TRBV6-5 and J is TRBJ2-2, with a tentative D call TRBD1 (6 bases). Trimming left V 6 bases short and J 6 bases short, with 14 bases between. The CDR3 spans 14 residues. The germline CDR1 and CDR2 sequences are MNHEY and SVGAGI.

The genes are TRBV19 and TRBJ2-2; D unresolved. Germline loops: CDR1 LNHDA, CDR2 SQIVND (reference sequence). V gave up 3 bases and J gave up 7 bases, with 12 bases separating them. This CDR3 is 14 amino acids long. The CDR3 here is CASSMVEAVGELFF. In DNA, the CDR3 is TGTGCCAGTAGTATGGTCGAGGCGGTCGGGGAGCTGTTTTTT.

The rearrangement joins TRBV4-1 to TRBJ2-5; 8 nucleotides line up with TRBD2. Trimming cost V 4 bases and J 3 bases; bases outside gene matches: 13. This CDR3 is 17 amino acids long. The germline gives CDR1 MGHRA, CDR2 YSYEKL. The CDR3, as DNA: TGCGCCAGCAGCCCCCGACCGGTTAGCGGGACTGAAGAGACCCAGTACTTC. Its protein is CASSPRPVSGTEETQYF.

The chain joins TRBV5-1 to TRBJ1-6, with a tentative D call TRBD1 (5 bases). Germline values: CDR1 SGHRS, CDR2 YFSETQ. With 0 bases removed from V and 7 bases from J, the gap between germline ends came to 26 bases. This CDR3 is built from 20 residues. The CDR3 reads CASSLVTTTLAGLKNSPLHF. CDR3 DNA: TGCGCCAGCAGCTTGGTGACTACTACCCTCGCGGGACTCAAGAATTCACCCCTCCACTTT.

The chain couples TRBV7-2 to TRBJ1-1; D is unresolved. Deletions cut 4 bases from V and 1 base from J, with 13 bases between. This CDR3 has 15 residues. CDR1 is SGHTA, CDR2 FQGNSA, per germline. Here the CDR3 DNA reads TGTGCCAGCAGCTCCGGCGGCAGTTGGAACACTGAAGCTTTCTTT. Amino acid sequence: CASSSGGSWNTEAFF.

This sequence joins TRBV7-2 and TRBJ2-1; 9 positions agree with TRBD2. The germline CDR1 and CDR2 sequences are SGHTA and FQGNSA. V lost 0 bases to trimming and J lost 10 bases; unmatched junction nucleotides: 1. CDR3 length equals 13 residues. CDR3 bases: TGTGCCAGCAGCTTAGCAGGACTAGCGGAGCAGTTCTTC. It encodes CASSLAGLAEQFF. Full variable domain (outside the CDR3, taken from reference TRBV7-2 and TRBJ2-1): GAGVSQSPSNKVTEKGKDVELRCDPISGHTALYWYRQSLGQGLEFLIYFQGNSAPDKSGLPSDRFSAERTGGSVSTLTIQRTQQEDSAVYLCASSLAGLAEQFFGPGTRLTVL.

This clone was picked up one time. The CDR3 nucleotides are TGTGCCAGCAGCCAAGCGGCAGGGGTCTACAATGAGCAGTTCTTC. Protein product: CASSQAAGVYNEQFF. The genes are TRBV3-1 (or the pseudogene TRBV3-2) and TRBJ2-1, with D possibly matching TRBD1 (6 bases). The V and J ends lost 1 base and 3 bases respectively, with 10 bases between them. CDR3 length equals 15 residues. CDR1 LGHDT and CDR2 YNNKEL come from the germline V gene (reference sequence).

Concerning this clone itself: The junction does not match germline at one end; this may be a read error. The rearrangement joins TRBV7-2 to TRBJ2-1, with 9 bases aligning to TRBD2. The CDR3 is 15 residues long. Germline CDR1 is SGHTA and CDR2 is FQGNSA. The CDR3 nucleotides read TGTGCCAGCAGCTTAAGTGTGGGTAGCGGGAGACCAGCACTCTTC. Amino acids: CASSLSVGSGRPALF. Full variable domain (remainder filled in from reference TRBV7-2 and TRBJ2-1): GAGVSQSPSNKVTEKGKDVELRCDPISGHTALYWYRQSLGQGLEFLIYFQGNSAPDKSGLPSDRFSAERTGGSVSTLTIQRTQQEDSAVYLCASSLSVGSGRPALFGPGTRLTVL.

The chain employs TRBV19 and TRBJ2-7; D uncertain. Trimming took off 0 bases at V and 5 bases at J, with 11 bases between the two ends. Germline V gene lookup returns CDR1 LNHDA and CDR2 SQIVND (reference sequence). This CDR3 has 14 amino acids. CDR3 bases: TGTGCCAGTAGTATAGATCGAGAGTTCAACGAGCAGTACTTC. Its protein product is CASSIDREFNEQYF.

This chain uses TRBV7-2 with TRBJ2-5; 7 bases fit TRBD1. The CDR3 totals 15 residues. Germline V gene lookup returns CDR1 SGHTA and CDR2 FQGNSA. V lost 3 bases to trimming and J lost 13 bases; unmatched junction nucleotides: 17. The CDR3 here is CASSFYVDRTPPPYF. CDR3 sequence (DNA): TGTGCCAGCAGCTTTTATGTGGACAGGACCCCCCCACCGTACTTC.

V gene TRBV9 combines with J gene TRBJ1-6; no definite D call. The CDR3 runs to 13 residues. The ends were cut back, 2 bases at V and 7 bases at J, with 7 bases in the middle. Germline V lookup: CDR1 SGDLS, CDR2 YYNGEE. The CDR3 reads CASSVTGNSPLHF. CDR3 sequence (DNA): TGTGCCAGCAGCGTCACGGGGAATTCACCCCTCCACTTT.

The chain links TRBV10-3 to TRBJ1-2; 9 positions match TRBD1. Germline CDR1 is ENHRY and CDR2 is SYGVKD. The CDR3 has 16 amino acids. Trimming at V came to 0 bases and at J to 4 bases, leaving 6 bases not matched to a gene. In nucleotides, the CDR3 is TGTGCCATCAGTGAGTCTTTCGGGACAGGGAGCTATGGCTACACCTTC. This translates into CAISESFGTGSYGYTF.

The gene calls are TRBV10-3 and TRBJ2-7; the match to TRBD1 covers 7 bases. The CDR3 is 15 amino acids. Germline V lookup: CDR1 ENHRY, CDR2 SYGVKD. Germline trimming cut 6 bases from V and 6 bases from J; bases unmatched to any gene: 14. The CDR3 nucleotides read TGTGCCATCAGCAACTCACAGGGGCTGGGTTCCGAGCAGTACTTC. As protein: CAISNSQGLGSEQYF.

The V and J genes are TRBV21-1 and TRBJ2-1; the table gives TRBD1 as D, unverified against the DNA. TRBV21-1 is reported as a pseudogene. The CDR3 is 15 residues long. The chain's CDR3 is CASSSRDRAYNEQFF. CDR3 in DNA: TGTGCCAGCAGCTCCCGGGACAGGGCCTACAATGAGCAGTTCTTC.